Below are 22 T cell receptor beta chains sequenced from a single sample in a study of cytomegalovirus exposure and HLA in healthy donors. The PCR employed 60 Vbeta primers together with 13 Jbeta primers. Profiled with immunoSEQ multiplex PCR; TCRdb holds only in-frame clones, not every one. The sample includes around 190,000 clones, 70% to 80% of them seen just once. Sequenced: PBMCs. The receptors were gathered from a woman in her 30s in good health and CMV-seronegative.

V and J are TRBV28 and TRBJ1-5; 7 positions match TRBD1. V lost 6 bases to trimming and J lost 7 bases; unmatched junction nucleotides: 15. Germline loops: CDR1 MDHEN, CDR2 SYDVKM. The CDR3 length is 16 residues. Here the CDR3 DNA reads TGTGCCAGCAGCCGTTTATGGGGGACAGACCAGCAGCCCCAGCATTTT. As protein: CASSRLWGTDQQPQHF.

The J gene is TRBJ2-7, the V gene TRBV7-2, with TRBD2 as a possible D gene (5 bases). This CDR3 spans 14 amino acids. The V gene lost 1 base and the J gene lost 6 bases, with 13 bases spanning the gap. Germline CDR1 is SGHTA and CDR2 is FQGNSA. CDR3 nucleotide sequence: TGTGCCAGCAGCTTAGTGGGAGAGGGCCCCGAGCAGTACTTC. Translated: CASSLVGEGPEQYF.

The V gene is TRBV6-4, the J gene TRBJ1-2, with a tentative D call TRBD1 (5 bases). V was trimmed by 6 bases and J by 3 bases, leaving 8 bases between them. Germline CDR1 MRHNA, CDR2 SNTAGT. This CDR3 is 12 amino acids long. CDR3 DNA: TGTGCCAGCAGGGGGGGGGACTATGGCTACACCTTC. Translation gives CASRGGDYGYTF.

V is TRBV4-1 and J is TRBJ2-1; 9 bases map to TRBD2. The CDR3 length is 17 residues. J lost 3 bases, V lost 4 bases, and 10 bases had no gene match. In germline, CDR1 is MGHRA, CDR2 YSYEKL. The DNA for the CDR3 is TGCGCCAGCAGCCCCGCTGTAGCGGGGGCCTTCTACAATGAGCAGTTCTTC. Translation: CASSPAVAGAFYNEQFF.

This clone was seen a few times. The J gene is TRBJ2-3, the V gene TRBV27; possible D gene TRBD1, 6 bases. Germline lookup yields CDR1 MNHEY and CDR2 SMNVEV (reference sequence). V shed 0 bases and J shed 5 bases, with 21 bases lying between them. The CDR3 is 18 residues long. The CDR3 region has the DNA TGTGCCAGCAGTTTATCGAAGACAGGACCCACTGGGGGAGATACGCAGTATTTT. Translation: CASSLSKTGPTGGDTQYF.

Only a few counts were recorded for this clone. The chain couples TRBV30 to TRBJ1-6; D unclear. The CDR3 runs 18 residues. Trimming pared 4 bases from V and 5 bases from J, leaving 24 bases between. The germline V gene has CDR1 GTSNPN and CDR2 SVGIG (reference sequence). CDR3 sequence: CAWKSAGSRHTDNSPLHF. The CDR3 DNA sequence: TGTGCCTGGAAGTCTGCAGGCTCACGACACACCGATAATTCACCCCTCCACTTT.

The CDR3 DNA reads TGTGCCAGCAGGCCCTCGACAGGGAGGACGGAAGCTTTCTTT. Protein product: CASRPSTGRTEAFF. The rearrangement links TRBV6-4 to TRBJ1-1; 7 bases align to TRBD1. V dropped 6 bases and J dropped 8; count of bases not matched to a gene: 12. The CDR3 extends over 14 amino acids. Germline V CDR1 and CDR2: MRHNA, SNTAGT.

The genes are TRBV5-6 and TRBJ2-2; D is perhaps TRBD2 (5 bases). The CDR3 consists of 13 residues. The V end lost 0 bases, the J end lost 9 bases, and 9 bases lay between the germline ends. The V gene's germline CDR1 is SGHDT and CDR2 YYEEEE. CDR3 DNA sequence: TGTGCCAGCAGCTTGGTGACGGGGAGGGAGCTGTTTTTT. Protein sequence: CASSLVTGRELFF.

The rearrangement links TRBV19 to TRBJ2-7; D is unclear. The CDR3 loop spans 14 amino acids. Germline V CDR1 and CDR2: LNHDA, SQIVND (reference sequence). Trimming stripped 2 bases from V and 1 base from J, with 9 bases between. The CDR3 DNA reads as TGTGCCAGTAGTATAAGTGACACGTCCTACGAGCAGTACTTC. Translation: CASSISDTSYEQYF.

The rearrangement links TRBV6-1 to TRBJ2-7, with 11 positions matching TRBD2. This CDR3 region has 15 residues. Per germline, CDR1 MNHNS and CDR2 SASEGT. Unmatched junction bases numbered 5, after V lost 4 bases and J lost 3 bases. The CDR3 reads CASSGTSGRRYEQYF. The CDR3 DNA reads as TGTGCCAGCAGTGGGACTAGCGGGCGACGCTACGAGCAGTACTTC.

V and J are TRBV7-6 and TRBJ2-1; 7 bases line up with TRBD2. Trimming took 2 bases from V and 6 from J; bases not matched to a gene: 10. CDR3 length equals 16 residues. Germline V gene sequence: CDR1 SGHVS, CDR2 FNYEAQ. The CDR3, as DNA: TGTGCCAGCAGCTTATTACCGCGGGAGTCCGGCAATGAGCAGTTCTTC. Its translation is CASSLLPRESGNEQFF.

J is TRBJ2-7 and V is TRBV19; D remains unclear. CDR3 size: 15 residues. V lost 4 bases, J lost 3 bases, and 16 bases lay in between. CDR1 is LNHDA and CDR2 is SQIVND in the germline V gene (reference sequence). This chain's CDR3 is CASSRYGSNNYEQYF. The CDR3 nucleotides are TGTGCCAGTAGTAGATACGGGTCGAATAACTACGAGCAGTACTTC.

The rearrangement uses TRBV28 and TRBJ2-5; TRBD2 agrees at 7 bases. CDR1 is MDHEN and CDR2 is SYDVKM in the germline V gene. The J segment lost 1 base and the V segment lost 6 bases, leaving 11 bases of the junction unmatched. The CDR3 loop spans 16 amino acids. In DNA, the CDR3 is TGTGCCAGCAGCTCTAGACTAGCCCCACTCCAAGAGACCCAGTACTTC. Residues: CASSSRLAPLQETQYF.

The CDR3 bases are TGTGCCAGCAGAACAAGGCAGGGCATCTATGGCTACACCTTC. Translation: CASRTRQGIYGYTF. The chain is built from TRBV2 and TRBJ1-2; possible D gene TRBD1, 5 bases. The V end was cut by 6 bases, the J end by 4 bases, with 15 bases between. The CDR3 runs 14 residues. The germline gives CDR1 SNHLY, CDR2 FYNNEI.

The J gene is TRBJ2-2, the V gene TRBV19; D call uncertain. The CDR3 extends over 12 amino acids. Germline CDR1 and CDR2: LNHDA and SQIVND (reference sequence). The V end lost 6 bases, the J end lost 5 bases, and 7 bases lay between the germline ends. The CDR3 reads CASRRWTGELFF. For the CDR3, the DNA is TGTGCCAGTAGGAGGTGGACCGGGGAGCTGTTTTTT.

The chain links TRBV30 to TRBJ2-5; 7 nucleotides align to TRBD2. From germline, CDR1 is GTSNPN and CDR2 SVGIG (reference sequence). With V trimmed by 1 base and J by 3 bases, 8 bases remained unmatched. This CDR3 is 15 amino acids long. The chain's CDR3 is CAWSGSGVWEETQYF. In nucleotides, the CDR3 is TGTGCCTGGAGTGGGAGCGGGGTTTGGGAAGAGACCCAGTACTTC.

This clone was detected a few times. V usage is TRBV4-1 and J usage is TRBJ1-2; the D is unclear. V was pared by 1 base and J by 4 bases, with 13 bases between. From germline, CDR1 is MGHRA and CDR2 YSYEKL. This CDR3 region has 15 residues. The CDR3 loop is CASSQVSATGYGYTF. The CDR3 DNA sequence: TGCGCCAGCAGCCAAGTATCCGCTACCGGCTATGGCTACACCTTC.

The chain employs TRBV18 and TRBJ2-7, with 9 nucleotides matching TRBD1. From germline, CDR1 is KGHSH and CDR2 LQKENI. CDR3 length: 14 amino acids. V trimming: 3 bases; J trimming: 3 bases; junction bases outside the gene matches: 3. This CDR3 is CASSPWDRVYEQYF. The CDR3, as DNA: TGTGCCAGCTCACCCTGGGACAGGGTCTACGAGCAGTACTTC.

This clone was recorded a few times. The chain is built from TRBV2 and TRBJ1-6, with 7 bases lining up with TRBD1. Germline V gene lookup returns CDR1 SNHLY and CDR2 FYNNEI. V shed 5 bases and J 6 bases; nucleotides not matched to a gene: 4. This CDR3 has 14 residues. The chain's CDR3 is CASSLTGRNSPLHF. The CDR3 nucleotides are TGTGCCAGCAGTCTGACAGGGCGTAATTCACCCCTCCACTTT.

The chain is built from TRBV6-6 and TRBJ1-2; D remains ambiguous. The CDR3 covers 12 residues. V was cut by 5 bases and J by 4 bases, with 8 bases left in between. Germline lookup yields CDR1 MNHNY and CDR2 SVGAGI (reference sequence). The CDR3 here is CASSANRYGYTF. CDR3 in DNA: TGTGCCAGCAGTGCGAACCGCTATGGCTACACCTTC.

This chain links TRBV7-8 with TRBJ2-5, with TRBD2 matching 14 bases. The CDR3 loop spans 18 amino acids. The V and J ends lost 0 bases and 5 bases, in that order; junction bases with no gene match: 8. Germline CDR1 reads SGHVS; CDR2 reads FQNEAQ. The CDR3: CASSLARTSGGRRETQYF. DNA for the CDR3: TGTGCCAGCAGCTTAGCCCGGACTAGCGGGGGGAGAAGGGAGACCCAGTACTTC.

The chain recombines TRBV7-9 with TRBJ1-2; 8 nucleotides align to TRBD1. The CDR3 has 12 residues. V lost 10 bases, J lost 4 bases, and 5 bases stayed unmatched. The germline V gene encodes CDR1 SEHNR and CDR2 FQNEAQ (reference sequence). The DNA for the CDR3 is TGTGCCACCTGGACAGGGCCCTATGGCTACACCTTC. Its translation is CATWTGPYGYTF.